The sequence of this TCR beta chain was determined in a study of T cell clones after liver transplantation. Study context: Standard immunosuppression, with no induction, continued until 12-24 months after transplant. Blood was drawn pre-transplant, before withdrawal, and after full or failed withdrawal.

Data came from immunoSEQ multiplex PCR; TCRdb stores just in-frame clones and leaves some out. The sample includes tens of thousands of clones, more than 90% of them seen just once. Trimming stripped 0 bases from V and 5 bases from J, with 14 bases between. Germline lookup yields CDR1 SGHDT and CDR2 YYEEEE. The CDR3 has 15 amino acids. Study results and limitations: A significant post-transplant drop in circulating graft-donor-reactive CD4 TCRbeta sequences occurred in most of the 8 subjects. In two subjects, few donor cells limited the measurable donor-reactive repertoire.

Comment on this clone: The antigen remains undetermined.

This material consisted of CD4+ T cells from blood, taken before liver transplant. The clonotype originates from a human donor who received a liver transplant. The V call is TRBV5-6, the J call TRBJ1-2; no clear D gene. CDR3 coding DNA: TGTGCCAGCAGCTTGGTGGATTACCGGGGATATGGCTACACCTTC. This encodes CASSLVDYRGYGYTF.